This entry describes one T cell receptor beta chain. Its antigen remains unknown. The data originate from a study of cytomegalovirus exposure and HLA in healthy donors. On the study more broadly: Earlier findings included some 120 million unique TCR beta sequences obtained from about 180 million T cells. Study observations and caveats: What TCR beta sequences reportedly achieved was accurate prediction of HLA-A and HLA-B alleles in most subjects. Reportedly, cytomegalovirus status was diagnosed with high sensitivity and specificity.

The CDR3 has 15 amino acids. Germline V lookup: CDR1 LNHNV, CDR2 YYDKDF (reference sequence). With 0 bases removed from V and 4 bases from J, the gap between germline ends came to 9 bases. PCR was performed using 60 Vbeta and 13 Jbeta primers. Data came from immunoSEQ multiplex PCR; TCRdb stores just in-frame clones and leaves some out. The sample records about 100,000 clones, 65% to 80% being singletons. What was sequenced was PBMCs. The sequence was collected from a woman aged 40 to 55 in good health and CMV-seronegative. V usage is TRBV15 and J usage is TRBJ2-2, with D possibly being TRBD2 (6 bases). This CDR3 is CATSRDLGGTGELFF. CDR3 DNA sequence: TGTGCCACCAGCAGAGATCTGGGGGGCACCGGGGAGCTGTTTTTT.